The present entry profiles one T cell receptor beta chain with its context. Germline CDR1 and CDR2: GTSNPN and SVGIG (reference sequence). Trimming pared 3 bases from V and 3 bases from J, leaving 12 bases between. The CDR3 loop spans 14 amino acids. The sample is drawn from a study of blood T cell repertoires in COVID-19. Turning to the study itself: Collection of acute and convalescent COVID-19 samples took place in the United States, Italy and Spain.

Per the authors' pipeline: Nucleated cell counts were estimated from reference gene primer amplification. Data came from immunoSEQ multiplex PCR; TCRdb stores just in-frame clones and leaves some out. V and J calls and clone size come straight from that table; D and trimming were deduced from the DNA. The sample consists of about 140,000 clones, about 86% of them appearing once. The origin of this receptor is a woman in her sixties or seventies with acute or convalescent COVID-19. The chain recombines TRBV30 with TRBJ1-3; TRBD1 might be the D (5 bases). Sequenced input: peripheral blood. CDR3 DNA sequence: TGTGCCTGGAGAGTTGGGGCGAGTGGAAACACCATATATTTT. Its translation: CAWRVGASGNTIYF.